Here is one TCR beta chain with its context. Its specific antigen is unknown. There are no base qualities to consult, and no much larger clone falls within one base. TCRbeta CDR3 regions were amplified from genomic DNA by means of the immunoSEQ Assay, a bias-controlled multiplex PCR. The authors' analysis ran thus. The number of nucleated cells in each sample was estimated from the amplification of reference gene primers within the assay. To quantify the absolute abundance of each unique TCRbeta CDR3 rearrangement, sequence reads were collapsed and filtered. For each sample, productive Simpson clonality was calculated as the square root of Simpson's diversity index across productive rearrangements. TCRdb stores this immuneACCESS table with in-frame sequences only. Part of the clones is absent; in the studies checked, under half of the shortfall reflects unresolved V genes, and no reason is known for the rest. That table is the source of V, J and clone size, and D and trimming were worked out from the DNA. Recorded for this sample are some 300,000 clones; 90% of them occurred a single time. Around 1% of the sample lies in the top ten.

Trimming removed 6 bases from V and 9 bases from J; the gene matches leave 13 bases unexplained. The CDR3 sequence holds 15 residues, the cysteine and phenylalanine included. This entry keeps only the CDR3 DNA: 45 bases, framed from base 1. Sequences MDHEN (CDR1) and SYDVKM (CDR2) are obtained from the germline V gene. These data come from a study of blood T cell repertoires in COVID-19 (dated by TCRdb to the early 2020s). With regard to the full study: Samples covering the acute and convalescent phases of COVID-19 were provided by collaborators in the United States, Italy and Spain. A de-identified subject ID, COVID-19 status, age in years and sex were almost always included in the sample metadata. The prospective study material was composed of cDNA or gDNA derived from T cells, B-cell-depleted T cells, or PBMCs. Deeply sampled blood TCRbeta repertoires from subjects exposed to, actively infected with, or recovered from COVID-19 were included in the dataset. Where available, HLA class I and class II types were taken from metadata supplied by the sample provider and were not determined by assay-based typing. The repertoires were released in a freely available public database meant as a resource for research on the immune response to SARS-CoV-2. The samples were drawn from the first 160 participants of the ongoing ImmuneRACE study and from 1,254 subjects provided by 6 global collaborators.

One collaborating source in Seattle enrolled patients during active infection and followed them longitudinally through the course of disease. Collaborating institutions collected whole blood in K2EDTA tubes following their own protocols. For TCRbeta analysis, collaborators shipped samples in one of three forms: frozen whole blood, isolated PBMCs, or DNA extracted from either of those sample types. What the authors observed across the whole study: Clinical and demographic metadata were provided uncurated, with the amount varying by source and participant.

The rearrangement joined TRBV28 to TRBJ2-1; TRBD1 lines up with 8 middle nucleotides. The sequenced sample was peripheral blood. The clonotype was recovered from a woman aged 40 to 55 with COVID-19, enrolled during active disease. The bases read TGTGCCAGCAGCCGAACAGGGGGAGCTCTGGGTGAGCAGTTCTTC. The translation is CASSRTGGALGEQFF.